The clone carrying this TCR beta chain appeared a few times. Antigen specificity is unknown. Each donor gave one heparinised blood draw averaging around 120 mL. This sample was included in a study of beta chain features in type 1 diabetes. General study points: Moderate yet significant TCRB CDR3 shortening was seen in Type 1 diabetes patients in all four CD4+ subsets.

TCRB transcripts that were expressed got sequenced, as all of the isolated RNA had been reverse transcribed. Using immunoSEQ multiplex PCR, the repertoire was profiled, and TCRdb retains in-frame clones only, with some absent. The repertoire holds roughly 300,000 clones, with approximately 8.2% as singletons. Trimming took 2 bases from V and 4 from J, leaving 11 bases between them. CDR1 is MNHEY, CDR2 SVGAGI, per germline. This CDR3 region has 15 residues. V usage is TRBV6-5 and J usage is TRBJ1-4; D is uncertain. This TCR was sampled from a woman younger than 30 in good health. The sample was central memory CD4+ T cells from blood. In DNA form, the CDR3 reads TGTGCCAGCAGTTACGTGGGTAGTGTTAATGAAAAACTGTTTTTT. Translation: CASSYVGSVNEKLFF.